This TCR beta chain was observed in a study of T cells in Graves' hyperthyroidism and ophthalmopathy. Whole-study results and caveats: Stable hyperthyroidism was told apart from ophthalmopathy by a model built on 13 V-J features. Most clonotypes that expanded in the thyroid above 0.001 also showed up in blood.

RNA transcripts were the template for amplifying TCR beta CDR3 regions. First-round RT-PCR targeting the TCR CDR3 was performed with the HTBI primer set. MiXCR was run by TCRdb on the multiplex PCR reads, yielding one entry per CDR3 protein. Among approximately 300,000 distinct CDR3 sequences, about 15% were seen once, and the ten largest hold 33%. There are a few counts of this clonotype. Its antigen is not identified. The authors deemed Graves' hyperthyroidism stable absent ophthalmopathy progression within 18 months. The study enrolled patients aged 18 to 65 with newly diagnosed hyperthyroidism of under 2 months' duration. The germline CDR1 and CDR2 sequences are LNHDA and SQIVND (reference sequence). This CDR3 has 14 amino acids. V lost 9 bases, J lost 4 bases, and 16 bases lay in between.

This sequence originates from a man aged 25 to 45 with Graves' hyperthyroidism. The chain employs TRBV19 and TRBJ2-1, with D possibly being TRBD1 (5 bases). The sequenced material came from blood. CDR3 DNA: TGTGCCAGAAGGGGCGTCCTGGTGTACAATGAGCAGTTCTTC. Translating it yields CARRGVLVYNEQFF.